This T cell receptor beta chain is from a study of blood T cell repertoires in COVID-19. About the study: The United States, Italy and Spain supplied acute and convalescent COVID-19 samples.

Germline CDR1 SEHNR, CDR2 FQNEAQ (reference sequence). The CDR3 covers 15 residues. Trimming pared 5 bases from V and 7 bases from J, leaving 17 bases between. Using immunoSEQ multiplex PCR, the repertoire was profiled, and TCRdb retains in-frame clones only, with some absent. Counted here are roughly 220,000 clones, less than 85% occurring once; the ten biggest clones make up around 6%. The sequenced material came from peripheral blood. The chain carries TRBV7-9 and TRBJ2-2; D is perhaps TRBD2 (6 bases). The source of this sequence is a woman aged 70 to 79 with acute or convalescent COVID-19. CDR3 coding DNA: TGTGCCAGCAGCCAACGAGGGACTTGGAGCGGGGAGCTGTTTTTT. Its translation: CASSQRGTWSGELFF.